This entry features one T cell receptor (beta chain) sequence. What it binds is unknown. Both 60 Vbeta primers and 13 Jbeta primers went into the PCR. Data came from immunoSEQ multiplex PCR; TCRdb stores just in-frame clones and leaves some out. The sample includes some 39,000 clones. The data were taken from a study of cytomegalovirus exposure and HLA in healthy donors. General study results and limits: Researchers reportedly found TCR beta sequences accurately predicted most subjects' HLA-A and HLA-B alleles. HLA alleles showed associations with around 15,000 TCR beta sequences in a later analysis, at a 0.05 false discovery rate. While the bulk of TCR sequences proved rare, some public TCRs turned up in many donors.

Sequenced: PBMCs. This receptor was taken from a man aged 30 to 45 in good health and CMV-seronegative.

The CDR3 DNA sequence: TGCGCCAGCAGCCCCAACGGACAGGGGGCATACTATGGCTACACCTTC. Translated, it gives CASSPNGQGAYYGYTF. The chain has TRBV5-1 and TRBJ1-2; 11 nucleotides align to TRBD1. Germline V gives CDR1 SGHRS, CDR2 YFSETQ. The CDR3 has 16 residues. Trimming removed 4 bases from V and 3 bases from J; junction bases left unmatched: 8.